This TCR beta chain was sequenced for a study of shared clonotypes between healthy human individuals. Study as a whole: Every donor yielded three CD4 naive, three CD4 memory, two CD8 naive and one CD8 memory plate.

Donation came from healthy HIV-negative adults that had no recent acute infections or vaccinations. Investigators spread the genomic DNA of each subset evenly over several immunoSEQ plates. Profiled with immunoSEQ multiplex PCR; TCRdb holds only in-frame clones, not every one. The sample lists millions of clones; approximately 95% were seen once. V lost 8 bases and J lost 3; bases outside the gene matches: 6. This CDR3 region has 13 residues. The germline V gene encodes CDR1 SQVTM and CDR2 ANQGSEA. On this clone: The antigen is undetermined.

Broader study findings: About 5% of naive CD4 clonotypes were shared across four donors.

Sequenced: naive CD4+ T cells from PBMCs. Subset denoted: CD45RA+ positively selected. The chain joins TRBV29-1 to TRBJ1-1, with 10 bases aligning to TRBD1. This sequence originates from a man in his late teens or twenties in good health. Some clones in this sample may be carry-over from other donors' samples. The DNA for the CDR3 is TGCAGCCCTTCCGACAGGGGGCACACTGAAGCTTTCTTT. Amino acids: CSPSDRGHTEAFF.